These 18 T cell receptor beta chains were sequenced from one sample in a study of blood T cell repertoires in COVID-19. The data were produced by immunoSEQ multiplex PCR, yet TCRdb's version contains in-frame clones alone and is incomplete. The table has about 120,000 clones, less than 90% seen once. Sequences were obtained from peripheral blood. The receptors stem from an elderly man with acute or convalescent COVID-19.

CDR3 DNA: TGTGCCAGCAGAAGACCGGGACAGGGGACCGGGGAGCTGTTTTTT. Amino acid sequence: CASRRPGQGTGELFF. V usage is TRBV11-2 and J usage is TRBJ2-2; TRBD1 agrees at 10 bases. The CDR3 loop spans 15 amino acids. The V gene's germline CDR1 is SGHAT and CDR2 FQNNGV. V lost 6 bases and J lost 5; bases outside the gene matches: 6.

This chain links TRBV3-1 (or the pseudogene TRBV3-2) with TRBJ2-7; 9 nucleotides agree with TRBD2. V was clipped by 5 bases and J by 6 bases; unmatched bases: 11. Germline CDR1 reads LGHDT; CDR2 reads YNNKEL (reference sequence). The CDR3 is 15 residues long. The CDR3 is CASSAPGLATLEQYF. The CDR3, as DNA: TGTGCCAGCAGCGCCCCGGGACTAGCAACCCTCGAGCAGTACTTC.

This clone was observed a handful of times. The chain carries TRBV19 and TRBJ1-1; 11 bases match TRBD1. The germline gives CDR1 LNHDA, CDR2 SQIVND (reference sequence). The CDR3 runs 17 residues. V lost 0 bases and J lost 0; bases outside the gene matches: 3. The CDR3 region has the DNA TGTGCCAGTAGTATAGACCCGGACAGGGGGCTGAACACTGAAGCTTTCTTT. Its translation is CASSIDPDRGLNTEAFF.

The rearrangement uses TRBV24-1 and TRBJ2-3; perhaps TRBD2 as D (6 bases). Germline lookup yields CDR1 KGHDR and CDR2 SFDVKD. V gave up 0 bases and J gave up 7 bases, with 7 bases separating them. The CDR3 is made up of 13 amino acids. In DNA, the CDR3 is TGTGCCACCAGTGATTTGGCGGGGAATACGCAGTATTTT. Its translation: CATSDLAGNTQYF.

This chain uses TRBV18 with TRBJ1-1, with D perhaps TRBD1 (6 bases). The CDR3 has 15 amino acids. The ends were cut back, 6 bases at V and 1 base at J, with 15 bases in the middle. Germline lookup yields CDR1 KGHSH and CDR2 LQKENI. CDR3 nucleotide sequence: TGTGCCAGCTCGCTCCAACAGGGACCGAACACTGAAGCTTTCTTT. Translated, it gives CASSLQQGPNTEAFF. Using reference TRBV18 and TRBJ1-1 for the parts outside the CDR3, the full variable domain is NAGVMQNPRHLVRRRGQEARLRCSPMKGHSHVYWYRQLPEEGLKFMVYLQKENIIDESGMPKERFSAEFPKEGPSILRIQQVVRGDSAAYFCASSLQQGPNTEAFFGQGTRLTVV.

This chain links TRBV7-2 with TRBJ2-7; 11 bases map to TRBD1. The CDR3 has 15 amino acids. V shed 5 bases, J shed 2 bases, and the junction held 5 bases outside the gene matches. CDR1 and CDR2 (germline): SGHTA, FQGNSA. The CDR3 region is CASSVGQGATYEQYF. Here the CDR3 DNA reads TGTGCCAGCAGCGTCGGACAGGGGGCTACCTACGAGCAGTACTTC.

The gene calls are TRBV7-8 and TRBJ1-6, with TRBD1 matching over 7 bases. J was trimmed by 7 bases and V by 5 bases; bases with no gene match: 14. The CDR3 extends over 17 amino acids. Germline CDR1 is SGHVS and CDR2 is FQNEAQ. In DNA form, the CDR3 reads TGTGCCAGCAGCGCGACAGGGTCCGCTTCGCGCAATTCACCCCTCCACTTT. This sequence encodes CASSATGSASRNSPLHF.

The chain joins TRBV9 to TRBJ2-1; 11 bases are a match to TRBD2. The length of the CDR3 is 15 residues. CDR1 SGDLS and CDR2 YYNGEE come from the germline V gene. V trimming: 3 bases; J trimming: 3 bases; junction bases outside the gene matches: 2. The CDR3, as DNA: TGTGCCAGCAGCGGGGGGACTAGCGGCTACAATGAGCAGTTCTTC. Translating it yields CASSGGTSGYNEQFF.

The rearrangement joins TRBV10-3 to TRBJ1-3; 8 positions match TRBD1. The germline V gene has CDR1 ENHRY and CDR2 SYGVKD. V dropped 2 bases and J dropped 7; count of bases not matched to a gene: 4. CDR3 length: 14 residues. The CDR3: CAISEGQGMNTIYF. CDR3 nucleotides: TGTGCCATCAGTGAGGGACAGGGTATGAACACCATATATTTT.

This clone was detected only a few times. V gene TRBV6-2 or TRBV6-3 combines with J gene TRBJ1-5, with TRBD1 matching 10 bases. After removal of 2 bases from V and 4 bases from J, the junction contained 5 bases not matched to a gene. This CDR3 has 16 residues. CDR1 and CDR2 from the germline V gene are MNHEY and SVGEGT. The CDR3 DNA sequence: TGTGCCAGCAGTTACCTACCGGGACAGGGGAATCAGCCCCAGCATTTT. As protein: CASSYLPGQGNQPQHF.

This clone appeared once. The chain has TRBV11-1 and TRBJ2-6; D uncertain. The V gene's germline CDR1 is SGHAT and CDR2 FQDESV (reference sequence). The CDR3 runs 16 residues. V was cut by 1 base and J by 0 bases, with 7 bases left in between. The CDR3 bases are TGTGCCAGCAGCTTAGGGCAGGCCTCTGGGGCCAACGTCCTGACTTTC. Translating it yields CASSLGQASGANVLTF.

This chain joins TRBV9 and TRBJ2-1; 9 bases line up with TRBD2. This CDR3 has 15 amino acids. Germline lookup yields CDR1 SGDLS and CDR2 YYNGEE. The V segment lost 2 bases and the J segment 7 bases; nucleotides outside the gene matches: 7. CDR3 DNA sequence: TGTGCCAGCAGCGTCCGGACTAGCGATAGAAATGAGCAGTTCTTC. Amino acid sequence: CASSVRTSDRNEQFF.

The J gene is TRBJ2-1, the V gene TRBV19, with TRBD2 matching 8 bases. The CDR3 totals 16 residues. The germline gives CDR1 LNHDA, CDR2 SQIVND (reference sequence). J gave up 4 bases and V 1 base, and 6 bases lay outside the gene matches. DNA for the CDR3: TGTGCCAGTAGTATAGCCTCTAGCGGGCCTTACAATGAGCAGTTCTTC. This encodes CASSIASSGPYNEQFF.

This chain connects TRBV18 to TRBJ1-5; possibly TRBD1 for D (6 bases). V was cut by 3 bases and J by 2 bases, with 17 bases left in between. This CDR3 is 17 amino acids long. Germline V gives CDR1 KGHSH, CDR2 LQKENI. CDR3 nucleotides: TGTGCCAGCTCACCTTCCCTGACAGGCTCGGGCAATCAGCCCCAGCATTTT. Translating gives CASSPSLTGSGNQPQHF.

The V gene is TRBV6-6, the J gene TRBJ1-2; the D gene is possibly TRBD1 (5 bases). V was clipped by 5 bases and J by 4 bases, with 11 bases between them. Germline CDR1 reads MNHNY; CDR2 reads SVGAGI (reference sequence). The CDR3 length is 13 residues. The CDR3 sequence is CASSTTAGYGYTF. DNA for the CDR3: TGTGCCAGCAGTACGACAGCAGGCTATGGCTACACCTTC.

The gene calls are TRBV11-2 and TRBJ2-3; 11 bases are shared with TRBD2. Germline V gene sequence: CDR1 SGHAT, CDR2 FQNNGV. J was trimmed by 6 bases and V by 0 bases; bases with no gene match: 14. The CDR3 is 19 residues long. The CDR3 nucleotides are TGTGCCAGCAGCTTAGACTATAGCGGGAGGGCCAGGATGGCGGATACGCAGTATTTT. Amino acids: CASSLDYSGRARMADTQYF.

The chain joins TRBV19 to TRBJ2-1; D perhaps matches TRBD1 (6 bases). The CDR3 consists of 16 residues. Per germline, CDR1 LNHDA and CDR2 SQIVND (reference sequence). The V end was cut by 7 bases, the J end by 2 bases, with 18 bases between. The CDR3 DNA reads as TGTGCCAGTACCGGTTGGGACAAAACGGCCTACAATGAGCAGTTCTTC. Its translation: CASTGWDKTAYNEQFF.

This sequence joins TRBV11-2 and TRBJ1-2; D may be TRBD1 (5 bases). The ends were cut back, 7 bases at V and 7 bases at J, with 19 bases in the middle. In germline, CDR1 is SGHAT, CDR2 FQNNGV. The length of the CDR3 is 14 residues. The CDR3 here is CASTIGAAVSGYTF. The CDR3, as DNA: TGTGCCAGCACCATTGGGGCAGCCGTCAGTGGCTACACCTTC.